The rows below give T cell receptor beta chains drawn from one sample of a study of T cells in Graves' hyperthyroidism and ophthalmopathy. TCRdb reanalysed the multiplex PCR reads using MiXCR and keeps one entry per CDR3 protein. Of about 560,000 distinct CDR3 sequences listed, roughly 15% are singletons. The specimen was blood. These receptors all stem from a woman in her 40s with Graves' hyperthyroidism. CDR3s include the opening cysteine and the closing phenylalanine or tryptophan. Fields, in order: V gene, CDR3 protein.

>TRBV12-3/TRBV12-4
CASSLSFGLNSTYEQYF
>TRBV12-3/TRBV12-4
CASSYGLAVSSYEQYF
>TRBV6-9
CASSYTPDRTPGYTF
>TRBV27
CASSLRTSVYNEQFF
>TRBV24-1
CATGRTGLGYNEQFF
>TRBV6-1
CASRSQGEGYTF
>TRBV5-6
CASRTDGTYEQYF
>TRBV7-2
CASSLEVGFRAFF
>TRBV6-1
CASTDRDYEQYF
>TRBV11-3
CASSFSSGQETQYF
>TRBV20-1
CSARASLAGVYNEQFF
>TRBV11-1
CASSPWGASNTGELFF
>TRBV11-2
CASTPTFREQYF
>TRBV12-3/TRBV12-4
CASSSPGGLDPSGQPQHF
>TRBV27
CASSSPGGVHEQYF
>TRBV7-3
CASSLTEVVGEQFF
>TRBV20-1
CSAGGGLAGGYPSSYNEQFF
>TRBV27
CASSHGQEHYEQYF
>TRBV6-2/TRBV6-3
CASSYGTSGGYNEQFF
>TRBV20-1
CSATSAGSIEQFF
>TRBV20-1
CSARDFGGQGYEQYF
>TRBV7-7
CASSRGDNRQETQYF
>TRBV6-1
CASSPSGTGEQYF
>TRBV20-1
CSARETGGSEKLFF
>TRBV30
CAWAGQYNQPQHF
>TRBV19
CASNHRGGTEAFF
>TRBV5-1
CASSLEQADGELFF
>TRBV20-1
CSAPPVGAGSNQPQHF
>TRBV28
CASSLITSQETQYF
>TRBV2
CASIRDMANYEQYF
>TRBV11-2
CASSLADRATDTQYF
>TRBV20-1
CSAPPAGARRDEQFF
>TRBV20-1
CSARPTTGGSNYGYTF
>TRBV28
CATRTSGGGGYNEQFF
>TRBV14
CASSWGGGNDEQYF
>TRBV27
CASSLSFGLAYEQYF
>TRBV6-5
CASSYPRGGGTETQYF
>TRBV6-2/TRBV6-3
CAGGDSIDSPLHF
>TRBV3-1
CASSQGLLGHLNTEAFF
>TRBV11-2
CASSLDPQLGNEQFF
>TRBV25-1
CASSQSGQDYGYTF
>TRBV10-3
CAISPGANEKLFF
>TRBV7-9
CASSSSRTSGAYEQYF
>TRBV15
CTTSTLNSFTDTQYF
>TRBV30
CAWRGEPLNTEAFF
>TRBV2
CASSDYSYEQYF
>TRBV6-1
CASSDGVTQYF
>TRBV4-1
CASSQDPGFGYTF
>TRBV5-1
CASSVQGAPGANVLTF
>TRBV6-5
CASSYSQGDSQPQHF
>TRBV15
CATTKLSNTGELFF
>TRBV7-8
CASSLVGTVLEETQYF
>TRBV7-8
CASSIDSASYNEQFF